Reported below is one TCR beta chain. This entry belongs to a study of blood T cell repertoires in COVID-19. Across the study: Specimens from acute and convalescent COVID-19 originated in the United States, Italy and Spain. From T cells, B-cell-depleted T cells, or PBMCs came the material, which was cDNA or gDNA.

Per the study methods: Nucleated cell counts were estimated from reference gene primer amplification. The data were produced by immunoSEQ multiplex PCR, yet TCRdb's version contains in-frame clones alone and is incomplete. V and J calls and clone size are as listed in that table; D and trimming were resolved from the DNA. The sample consists of about 45,000 clones, about 90% of them appearing once. The CDR3 length is 18 residues. The V and J ends lost 1 base and 4 bases respectively, with 22 bases between them. CDR1 is SNHLY, CDR2 FYNNEI, per germline. The source is a human donor in a cohort sampled during active COVID-19. The chain couples TRBV2 to TRBJ1-2, with unresolved D. The sequenced sample consisted of peripheral blood. DNA for the CDR3: TGTGCCAGCAGTGAAGGAGGGTTTTATCTTGAAGCCGGCTATGGCTACACCTTC. Its translation: CASSEGGFYLEAGYGYTF.